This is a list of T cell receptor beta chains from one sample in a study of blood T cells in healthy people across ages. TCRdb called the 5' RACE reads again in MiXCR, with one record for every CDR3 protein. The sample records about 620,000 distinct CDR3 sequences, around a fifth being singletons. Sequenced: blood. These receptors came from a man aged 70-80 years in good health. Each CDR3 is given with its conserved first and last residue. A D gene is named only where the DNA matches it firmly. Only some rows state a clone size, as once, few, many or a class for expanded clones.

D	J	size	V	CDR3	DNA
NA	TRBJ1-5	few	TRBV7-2	CASSYRGGRNQPQHF	TGTGCCAGCAGCTACCGGGGGGGGCGCAATCAGCCCCAGCATTTT
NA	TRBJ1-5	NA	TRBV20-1	CSARKSWLGGQPQHF	TGCAGTGCTAGAAAGAGTTGGTTAGGGGGTCAGCCCCAGCATTTT
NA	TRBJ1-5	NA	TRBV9	CASSVVKGHYNQPQHF	TGTGCCAGCAGCGTAGTTAAGGGACATTACAATCAGCCCCAGCATTTT
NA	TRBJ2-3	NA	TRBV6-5	CASSEKDTQYF	TGTGCCAGCAGTGAAAAAGATACGCAGTATTTT
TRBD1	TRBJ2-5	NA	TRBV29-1	CSVSKGQERQETQYF	TGCAGCGTATCAAAGGGACAGGAGAGACAAGAGACCCAGTACTTC
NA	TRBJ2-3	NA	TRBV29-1	CSVEGPVGTDTQYF	TGCAGCGTTGAGGGGCCAGTAGGGACAGATACGCAGTATTTT
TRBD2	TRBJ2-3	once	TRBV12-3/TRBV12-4	CASSSVAGVITDVQYF	TGTGCCAGCAGTTCCGTAGCGGGAGTGATCACAGATGTGCAGTATTTT
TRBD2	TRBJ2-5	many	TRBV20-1	CSAMRGETQYF	TGCAGTGCTATGCGGGGGGAGACCCAGTACTTC
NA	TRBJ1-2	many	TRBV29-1	CSVGQDYGYTF	TGCAGCGTTGGACAGGACTATGGCTACACCTTC
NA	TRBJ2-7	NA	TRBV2	CASSAQGPTYEQYF	TGTGCCAGCAGTGCGCAGGGGCCGACCTACGAGCAGTACTTC
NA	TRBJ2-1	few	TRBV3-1	CASSPTGSHNEQFF	TGTGCCAGCAGCCCTACAGGGTCCCACAATGAGCAGTTCTTC
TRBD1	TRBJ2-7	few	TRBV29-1	CSVRRTGESYEQYF	TGCAGCGTTAGGCGGACAGGGGAATCGTACGAGCAGTACTTC
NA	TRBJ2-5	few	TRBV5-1	CASSQNQQGGQETQYF	TGCGCCAGCAGCCAGAATCAACAGGGAGGGCAAGAGACCCAGTACTTC
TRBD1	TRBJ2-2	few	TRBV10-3	CAISVGQGKNTGELFF	TGTGCCATCAGTGTCGGACAGGGGAAAAACACCGGGGAGCTGTTTTTT
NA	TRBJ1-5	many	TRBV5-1	CASSLAGGSQPQHF	TGCGCCAGCAGCTTGGCGGGGGGAAGTCAGCCCCAGCATTTT
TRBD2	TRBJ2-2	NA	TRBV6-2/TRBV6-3	CASSAGLAGSFTGELFF	TGTGCCAGCAGTGCGGGACTAGCGGGAAGTTTCACCGGGGAGCTGTTTTTT
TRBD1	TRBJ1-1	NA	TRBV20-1	CSASGQATEAFF	TGCAGTGCTAGTGGACAGGCCACTGAAGCTTTCTTT
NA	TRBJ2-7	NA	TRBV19	CASSNRDGSYEQYF	TGTGCCAGTAGTAACCGGGACGGTTCCTACGAGCAGTACTTC
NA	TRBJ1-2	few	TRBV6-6	CASSVKGGPYGYTF	TGTGCCAGCAGCGTTAAGGGGGGGCCCTATGGCTACACCTTC
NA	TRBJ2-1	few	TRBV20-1	CSADGLKHNEQFF	TGCAGTGCTGATGGGCTTAAGCACAATGAGCAGTTCTTC
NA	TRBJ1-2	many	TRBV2	CASTKGGDYGYTF	TGTGCCAGCACGAAGGGTGGTGACTATGGCTACACCTTC
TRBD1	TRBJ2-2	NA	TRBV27	CASSLLDRGGELFF	TGTGCCAGCAGTTTGCTCGACAGGGGCGGGGAGCTGTTTTTT
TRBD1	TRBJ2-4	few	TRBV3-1	CASSPDRVLNIQYF	TGTGCCAGCAGCCCAGACAGGGTGTTAAACATTCAGTACTTC
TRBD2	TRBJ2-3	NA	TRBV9	CASSVAGSGTETQYF	TGTGCCAGCAGCGTAGCTGGTAGCGGGACTGAGACCCAGTACTTT
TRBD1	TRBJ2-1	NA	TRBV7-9	CASSTKQGTEQFF	TGTGCCAGCAGCACAAAACAGGGGACTGAGCAGTTCTTC
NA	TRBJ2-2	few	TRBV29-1	CSVASGTGGAAGMFF	NA
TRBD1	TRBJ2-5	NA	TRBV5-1	CASSRTGPETQYF	TGCGCCAGCAGCAGGACAGGGCCAGAGACCCAGTACTTC
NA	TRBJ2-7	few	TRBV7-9	CASSTTTGGSSYEQYF	TGTGCCAGCAGCACCACTACCGGGGGAAGCTCCTACGAGCAGTACTTC
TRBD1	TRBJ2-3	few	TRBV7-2	CASSSPGQGIADTQYF	TGTGCCAGCAGCTCGCCGGGACAGGGCATCGCAGATACGCAGTATTTT
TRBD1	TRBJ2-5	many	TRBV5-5	CASSPQGQGSQETQYF	TGTGCCAGCAGCCCCCAGGGACAGGGGTCTCAAGAGACCCAGTACTTC
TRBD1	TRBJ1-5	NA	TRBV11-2	CASSLDDRGNQPQHF	TGTGCCAGCAGCTTAGACGACAGGGGAAATCAGCCCCAGCATTTT
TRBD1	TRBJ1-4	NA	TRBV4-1	CASSQKDRATNEKLFF	TGCGCCAGCAGCCAGAAGGACAGGGCAACTAATGAAAAACTGTTTTTT
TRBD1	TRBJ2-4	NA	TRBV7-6	CASSVRPGTGLDKNIQYF	TGTGCCAGCAGCGTACGTCCCGGGACAGGTTTGGACAAAAACATTCAGTACTTC
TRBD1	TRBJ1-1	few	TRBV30	CAHRTGLNTEAFF	TGTGCCCACCGGACAGGGTTGAACACTGAAGCTTTCTTT
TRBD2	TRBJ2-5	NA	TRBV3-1	CASSHTSGRETQYF	TGTGCCAGCAGCCACACTAGCGGGAGAGAGACCCAGTACTTC
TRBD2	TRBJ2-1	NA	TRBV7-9	CASSRTSGDFYNEQFF	TGTGCCAGCAGCCGGACTAGCGGGGATTTTTACAATGAGCAGTTCTTC
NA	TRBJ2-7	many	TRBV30	CASLEPGNSYEQYF	TGTGCCTCTCTCGAGCCAGGAAACTCCTACGAGCAGTACTTC
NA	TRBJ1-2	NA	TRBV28	CASITGGEDGYTF	TGTGCCAGCATTACCGGAGGGGAGGATGGCTACACCTTC
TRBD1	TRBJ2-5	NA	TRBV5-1	CASGSGTGGKETQYF	TGCGCCAGCGGATCCGGGACAGGGGGCAAAGAGACCCAGTACTTC
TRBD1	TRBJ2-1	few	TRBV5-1	CASSTGQGATFSYNEQFF	TGCGCCAGCAGCACTGGACAGGGGGCAACGTTTTCCTACAATGAGCAGTTCTTC
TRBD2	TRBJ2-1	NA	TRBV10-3	CAISESLGLYNEQFF	TGTGCCATCAGTGAGTCACTGGGACTATACAATGAGCAGTTCTTC
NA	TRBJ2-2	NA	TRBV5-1	CASSRGGSLGELFF	TGCGCCAGCAGCCGCGGGGGCTCTCTCGGGGAGCTGTTTTTT
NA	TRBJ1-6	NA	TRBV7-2	CASSVRGRGSYNSPLHF	TGTGCCAGCAGCGTACGGGGTCGCGGCTCCTATAATTCACCCCTCCACTTT
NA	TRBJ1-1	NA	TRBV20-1	CSARSGGPRTEAFF	TGCAGTGCTAGATCGGGGGGCCCCAGGACTGAAGCTTTCTTT
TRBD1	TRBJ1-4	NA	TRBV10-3	CARNRDRGRRRTNEKLFF	TGTGCCAGAAACCGGGACAGGGGGCGGAGGAGAACTAATGAAAAACTGTTTTTT
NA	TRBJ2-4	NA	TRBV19	CASSTQLTAKNIQYF	TGTGCCAGTAGTACCCAACTCACGGCCAAAAACATTCAGTACTTC
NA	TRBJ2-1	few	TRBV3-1	CASSQALGSYNEQFF	TGTGCCAGCAGCCAAGCACTAGGATCCTACAATGAGCAGTTCTTC
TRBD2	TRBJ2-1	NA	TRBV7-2	CASSLGLAGGSLEQFF	TGTGCCAGCAGCTTAGGTCTAGCGGGAGGGTCTCTCGAGCAGTTCTTC
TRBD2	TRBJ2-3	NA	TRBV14	CASSQVGGSLDTQYF	TGTGCCAGCAGCCAAGTGGGCGGGAGTCTAGATACGCAGTATTTT
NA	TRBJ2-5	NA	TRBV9	CASSVFGQNQETQYF	TGTGCCAGCAGCGTATTCGGACAGAACCAAGAGACCCAGTACTTC
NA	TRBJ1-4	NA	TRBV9	CASSVGPGQNEKLFF	TGTGCCAGCAGCGTAGGCCCAGGCCAAAATGAAAAACTGTTTTTT
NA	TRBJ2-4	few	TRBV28	CASSPGLTNIQYF	TGTGCCAGCAGTCCTGGACTCACAAACATTCAGTACTTC
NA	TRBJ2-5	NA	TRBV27	CASSLSDRSAATQYF	TGTGCCAGCAGTTTATCCGACAGGTCAGCGGCGACCCAGTACTTC
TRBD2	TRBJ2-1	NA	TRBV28	CASKHSGNSPSNEQFF	TGTGCCAGCAAACATAGCGGGAATTCCCCCTCTAATGAGCAGTTCTTC
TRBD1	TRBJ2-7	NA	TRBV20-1	CSARDGGQGLYEQYF	TGCAGTGCTAGAGATGGGGGACAGGGTTTGTACGAGCAGTACTTC
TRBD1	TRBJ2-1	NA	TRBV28	CASNRDSSNEQFF	TGTGCCAGCAACCGGGACAGCTCCAATGAGCAGTTCTTC